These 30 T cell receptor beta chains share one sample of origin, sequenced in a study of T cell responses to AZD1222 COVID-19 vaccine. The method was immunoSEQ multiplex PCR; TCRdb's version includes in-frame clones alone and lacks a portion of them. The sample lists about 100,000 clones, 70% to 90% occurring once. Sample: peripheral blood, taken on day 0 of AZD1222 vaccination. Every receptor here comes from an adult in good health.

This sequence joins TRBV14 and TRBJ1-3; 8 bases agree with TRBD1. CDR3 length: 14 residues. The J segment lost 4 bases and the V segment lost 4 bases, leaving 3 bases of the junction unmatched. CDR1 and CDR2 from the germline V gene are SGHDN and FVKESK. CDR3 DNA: TGTGCCAGCAGCCCGGGGACAGGAGGAAACACCATATATTTT. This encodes CASSPGTGGNTIYF.

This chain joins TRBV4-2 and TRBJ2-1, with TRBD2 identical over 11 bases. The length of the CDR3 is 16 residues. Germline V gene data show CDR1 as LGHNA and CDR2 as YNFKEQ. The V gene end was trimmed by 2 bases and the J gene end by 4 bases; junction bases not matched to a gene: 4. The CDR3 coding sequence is TGTGCCAGCAGCCAATCTACTAGCGGGGGATACAATGAGCAGTTCTTC. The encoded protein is CASSQSTSGGYNEQFF.

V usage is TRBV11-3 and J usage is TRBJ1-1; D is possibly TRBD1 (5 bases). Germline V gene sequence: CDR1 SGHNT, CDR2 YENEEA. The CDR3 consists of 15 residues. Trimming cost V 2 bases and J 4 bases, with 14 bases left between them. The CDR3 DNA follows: TGTGCCAGCAGCTTACCCGAAACAGGCGGCACTGAAGCTTTCTTT. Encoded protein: CASSLPETGGTEAFF.

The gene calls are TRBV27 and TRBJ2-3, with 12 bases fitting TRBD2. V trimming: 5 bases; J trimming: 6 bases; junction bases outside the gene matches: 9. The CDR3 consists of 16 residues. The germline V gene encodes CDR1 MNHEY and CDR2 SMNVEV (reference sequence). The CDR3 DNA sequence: TGTGCCAGCAGTCGCCGACTAGCGGGAGCCAGGGATACGCAGTATTTT. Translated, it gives CASSRRLAGARDTQYF.

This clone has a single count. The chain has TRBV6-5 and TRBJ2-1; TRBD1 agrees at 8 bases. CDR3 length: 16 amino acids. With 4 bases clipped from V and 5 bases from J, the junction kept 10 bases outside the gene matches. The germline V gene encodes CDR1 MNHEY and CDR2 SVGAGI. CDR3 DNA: TGTGCCAGCAGTTCCAAACAGGGGGGTCACCACAATGAGCAGTTCTTC. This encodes CASSSKQGGHHNEQFF.

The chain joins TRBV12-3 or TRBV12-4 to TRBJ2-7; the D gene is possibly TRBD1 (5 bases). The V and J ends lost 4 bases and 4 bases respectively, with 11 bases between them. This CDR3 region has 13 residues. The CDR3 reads CASSSIQVYEQYF. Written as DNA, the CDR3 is TGTGCCAGCAGTTCCATACAGGTTTACGAGCAGTACTTC.

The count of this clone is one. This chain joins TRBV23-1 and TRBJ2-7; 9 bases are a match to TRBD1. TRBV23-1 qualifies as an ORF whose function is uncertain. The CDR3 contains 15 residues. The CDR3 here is CVPGQGKWGSYEQYV. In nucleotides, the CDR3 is TGCGTACCGGGACAGGGAAAATGGGGTTCCTACGAGCAGTACGTC.

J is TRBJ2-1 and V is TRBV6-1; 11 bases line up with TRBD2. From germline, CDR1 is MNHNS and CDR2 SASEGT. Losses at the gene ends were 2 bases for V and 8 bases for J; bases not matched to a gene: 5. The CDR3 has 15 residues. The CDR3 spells CASSEKLTSGDEQFF. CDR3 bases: TGTGCCAGCAGTGAAAAGTTGACTAGCGGGGATGAGCAGTTCTTC.

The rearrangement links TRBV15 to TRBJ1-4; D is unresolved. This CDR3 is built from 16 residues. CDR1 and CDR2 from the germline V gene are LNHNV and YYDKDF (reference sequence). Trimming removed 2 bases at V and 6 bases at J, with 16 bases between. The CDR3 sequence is CATSRPAQFGDEKLFF. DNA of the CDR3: TGTGCCACCAGCAGACCCGCGCAGTTCGGGGATGAAAAACTGTTTTTT.

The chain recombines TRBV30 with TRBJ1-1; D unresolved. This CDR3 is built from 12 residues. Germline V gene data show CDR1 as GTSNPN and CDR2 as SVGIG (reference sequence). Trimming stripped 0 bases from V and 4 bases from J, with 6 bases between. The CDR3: CAWSVKGTEAFF. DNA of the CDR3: TGTGCCTGGAGTGTAAAAGGCACTGAAGCTTTCTTT.

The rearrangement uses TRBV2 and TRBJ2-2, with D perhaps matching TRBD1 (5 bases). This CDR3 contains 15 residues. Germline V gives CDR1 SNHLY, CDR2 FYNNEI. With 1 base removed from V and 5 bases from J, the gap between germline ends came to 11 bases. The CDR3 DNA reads TGTGCCAGCAGTGAAGGGGGCAGGCCTACCGGGGAGCTGTTTTTT. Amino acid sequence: CASSEGGRPTGELFF.

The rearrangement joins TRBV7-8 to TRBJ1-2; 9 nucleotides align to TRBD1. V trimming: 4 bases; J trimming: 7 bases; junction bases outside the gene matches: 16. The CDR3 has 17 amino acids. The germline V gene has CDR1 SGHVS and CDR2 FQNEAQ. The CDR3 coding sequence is TGTGCCAGCAGCTCTAGGGAACAGGGGGCTAGAAAATTTGGCTACACCTTC. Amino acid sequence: CASSSREQGARKFGYTF.

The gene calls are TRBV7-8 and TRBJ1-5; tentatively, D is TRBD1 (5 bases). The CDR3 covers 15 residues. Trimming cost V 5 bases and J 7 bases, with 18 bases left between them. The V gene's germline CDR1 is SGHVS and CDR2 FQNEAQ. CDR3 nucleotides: TGTGCCAGCAGCGCGAGACAGCCCCCAAGGCAGCCCCAGCATTTT. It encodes CASSARQPPRQPQHF.

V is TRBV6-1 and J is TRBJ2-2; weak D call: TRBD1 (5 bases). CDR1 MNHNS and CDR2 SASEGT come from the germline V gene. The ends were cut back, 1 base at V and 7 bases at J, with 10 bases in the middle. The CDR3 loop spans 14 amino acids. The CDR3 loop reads CASSEVGEIGELFF. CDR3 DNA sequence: TGTGCCAGCAGTGAAGTAGGGGAAATCGGGGAGCTGTTTTTT.

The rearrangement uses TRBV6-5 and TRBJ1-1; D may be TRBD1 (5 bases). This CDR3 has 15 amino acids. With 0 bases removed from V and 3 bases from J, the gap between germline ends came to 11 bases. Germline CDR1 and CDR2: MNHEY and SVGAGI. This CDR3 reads CASSYSPRADTEAFF. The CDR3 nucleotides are TGTGCCAGCAGTTACTCGCCCAGGGCGGACACTGAAGCTTTCTTT.

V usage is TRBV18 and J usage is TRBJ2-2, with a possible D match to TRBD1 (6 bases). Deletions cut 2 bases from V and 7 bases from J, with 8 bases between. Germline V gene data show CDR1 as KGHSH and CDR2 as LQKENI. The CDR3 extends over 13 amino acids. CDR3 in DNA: TGTGCCAGCTCACCAGAACAGGGCGGGGAGCTGTTTTTT. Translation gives CASSPEQGGELFF.

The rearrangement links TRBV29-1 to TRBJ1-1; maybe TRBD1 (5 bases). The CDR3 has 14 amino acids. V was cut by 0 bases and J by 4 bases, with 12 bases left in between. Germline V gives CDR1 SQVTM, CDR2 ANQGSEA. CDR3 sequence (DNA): TGCAGCGTTGAAGATAAAGGGGCGTCCACTGAAGCTTTCTTT. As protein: CSVEDKGASTEAFF.

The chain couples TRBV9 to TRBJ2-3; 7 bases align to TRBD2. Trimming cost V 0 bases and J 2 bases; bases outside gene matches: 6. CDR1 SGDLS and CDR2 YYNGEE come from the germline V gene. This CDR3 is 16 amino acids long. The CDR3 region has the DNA TGTGCCAGCAGCGTAGGAAAGGCGGGAGCCACAGATACGCAGTATTTT. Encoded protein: CASSVGKAGATDTQYF.

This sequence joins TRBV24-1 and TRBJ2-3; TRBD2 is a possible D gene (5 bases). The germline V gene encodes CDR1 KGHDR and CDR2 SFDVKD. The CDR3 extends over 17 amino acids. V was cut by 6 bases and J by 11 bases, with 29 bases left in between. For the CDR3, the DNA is TGTGCCACCAGTTCTATGTTGTATGGCGGGTCCAAACGAGGGCAGTATTTT. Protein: CATSSMLYGGSKRGQYF.

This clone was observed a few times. CDR3 sequence: CASSTRTSGDNEQFF. In nucleotides, the CDR3 is TGTGCCAGCAGCACCCGGACTAGCGGGGACAATGAGCAGTTCTTC. The chain joins TRBV21-1 to TRBJ2-1; the table names TRBD2, a call not compared with the DNA. TRBV21-1 represents a pseudogene. The CDR3 covers 15 residues.

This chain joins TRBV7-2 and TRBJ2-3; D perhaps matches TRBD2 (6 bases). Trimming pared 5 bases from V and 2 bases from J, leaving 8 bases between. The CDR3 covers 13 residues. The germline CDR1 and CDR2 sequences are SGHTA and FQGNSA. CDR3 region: CASSRRDTDTQYF. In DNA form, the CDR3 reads TGTGCCAGCAGCAGGCGGGACACAGATACGCAGTATTTT.

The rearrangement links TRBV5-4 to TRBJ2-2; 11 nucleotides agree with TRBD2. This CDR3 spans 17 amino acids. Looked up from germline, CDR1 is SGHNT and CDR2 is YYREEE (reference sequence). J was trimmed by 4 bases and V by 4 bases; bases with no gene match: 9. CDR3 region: CASSRSTGTSGTGELFF. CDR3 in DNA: TGTGCCAGCAGCCGATCCACCGGGACTAGCGGCACCGGGGAGCTGTTTTTT.

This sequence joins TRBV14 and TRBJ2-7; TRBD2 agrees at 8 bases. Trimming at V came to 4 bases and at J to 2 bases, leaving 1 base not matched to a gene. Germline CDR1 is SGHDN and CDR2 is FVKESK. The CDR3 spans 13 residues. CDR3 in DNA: TGTGCCAGCAGCCGGGGACTAGCCTACGAGCAGTACGTC. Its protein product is CASSRGLAYEQYV.

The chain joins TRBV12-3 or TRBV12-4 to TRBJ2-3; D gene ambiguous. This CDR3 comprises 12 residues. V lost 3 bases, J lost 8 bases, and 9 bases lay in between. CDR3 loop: CASSFRWGTQYF. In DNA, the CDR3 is TGTGCCAGCAGTTTTCGGTGGGGTACGCAGTATTTT.

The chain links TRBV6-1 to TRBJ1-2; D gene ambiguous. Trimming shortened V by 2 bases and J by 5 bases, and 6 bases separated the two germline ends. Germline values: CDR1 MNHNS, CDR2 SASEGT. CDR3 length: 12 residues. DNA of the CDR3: TGTGCCAGCAGTGAAAGAGCATATGGCTACACCTTC. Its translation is CASSERAYGYTF.

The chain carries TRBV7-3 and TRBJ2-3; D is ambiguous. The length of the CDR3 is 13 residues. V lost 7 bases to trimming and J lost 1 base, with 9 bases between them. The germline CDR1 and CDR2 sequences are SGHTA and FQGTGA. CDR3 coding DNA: TGTGCCAGCAACCACGGCGGCACAGATACGCAGTATTTT. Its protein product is CASNHGGTDTQYF. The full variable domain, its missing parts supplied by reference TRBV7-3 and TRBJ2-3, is GAGVSQTPSNKVTEKGKYVELRCDPISGHTALYWYRQSLGQGPEFLIYFQGTGAADDSGLPNDRFFAVRPEGSVSTLKIQRTERGDSAVYLCASNHGGTDTQYFGPGTRLTVL.

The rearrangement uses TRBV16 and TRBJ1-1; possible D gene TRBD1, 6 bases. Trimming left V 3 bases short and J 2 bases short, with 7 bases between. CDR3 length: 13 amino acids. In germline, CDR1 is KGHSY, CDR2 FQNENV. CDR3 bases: TGTGCCAGCAGCCAGGGACAAAACACTGAAGCTTTCTTT. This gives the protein CASSQGQNTEAFF.

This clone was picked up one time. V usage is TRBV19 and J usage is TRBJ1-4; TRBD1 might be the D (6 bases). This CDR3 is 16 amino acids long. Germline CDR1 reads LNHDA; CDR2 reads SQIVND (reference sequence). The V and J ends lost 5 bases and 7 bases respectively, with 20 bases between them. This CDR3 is CASSPHGGARGEKLFF. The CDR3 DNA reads TGTGCCAGTAGTCCACACGGGGGGGCAAGGGGTGAAAAACTGTTTTTT.

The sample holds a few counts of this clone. As DNA, the CDR3 is TGTGCCAGCAGCTTGGAGTCATACACTGAAGCTTTCTTT. It yields the protein CASSLESYTEAFF. The rearrangement uses TRBV7-6 and TRBJ1-1; D is unclear. Trimming cost V 3 bases and J 3 bases, with 8 bases left between them. The V gene's germline CDR1 is SGHVS and CDR2 FNYEAQ. This CDR3 region has 13 residues.

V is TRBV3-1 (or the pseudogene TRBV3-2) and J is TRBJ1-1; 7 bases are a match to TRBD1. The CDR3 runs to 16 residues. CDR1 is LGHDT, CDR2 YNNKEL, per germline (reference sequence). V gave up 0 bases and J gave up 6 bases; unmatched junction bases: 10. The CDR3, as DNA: TGTGCCAGCAGCCAAGATTCTGGAGGGGGCAGGGCTGAAGCTTTCTTT. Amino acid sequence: CASSQDSGGGRAEAFF.